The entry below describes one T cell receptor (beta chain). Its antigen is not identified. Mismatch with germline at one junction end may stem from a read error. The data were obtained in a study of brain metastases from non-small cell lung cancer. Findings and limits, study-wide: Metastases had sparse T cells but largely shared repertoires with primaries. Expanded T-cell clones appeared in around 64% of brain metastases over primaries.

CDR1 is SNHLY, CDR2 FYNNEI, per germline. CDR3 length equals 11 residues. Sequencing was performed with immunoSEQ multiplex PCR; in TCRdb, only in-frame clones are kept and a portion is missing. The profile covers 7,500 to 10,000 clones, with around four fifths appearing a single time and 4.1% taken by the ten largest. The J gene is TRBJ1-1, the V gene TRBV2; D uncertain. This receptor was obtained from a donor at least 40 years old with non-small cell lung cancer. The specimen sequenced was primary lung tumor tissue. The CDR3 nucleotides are TGTGCCGGCAGGCAGGAGGCTGAAGCTTTCTTT. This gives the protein CAGRQEAEAFF.